The clone carrying this T cell receptor beta chain showed up just a few times. This specimen belongs to a study of cytomegalovirus exposure and HLA in healthy donors. The PCR employed 60 Vbeta primers together with 13 Jbeta primers. The table came from immunoSEQ multiplex PCR; TCRdb's copy has only in-frame clones and leaves some out. The sample gives about 100,000 clones, 60% to 80% of which show up once; roughly 9.1% is in the top ten. Trimming cost V 4 bases and J 9 bases; bases outside gene matches: 2. The CDR3 loop spans 14 amino acids. Germline loops: CDR1 MNHNY, CDR2 SVGAGI (reference sequence).

The clonotype originates from a male donor in good health and CMV-seropositive. The genes are TRBV6-6 and TRBJ1-6; TRBD1 matches 11 bases. Sample: PBMCs. CDR3 sequence: CASSSGQGGSPLHF. The DNA of the CDR3 is TGTGCCAGCAGTTCGGGACAGGGGGGTTCACCCCTCCACTTT.